One sample yielded the 20 T cell receptor beta chains listed below, sequenced in a study of chemoradiotherapy in HPV16-positive cancers. Method: immunoSEQ multiplex PCR; TCRdb's copy keeps in-frame clones and lacks some. The top ten clones hold roughly 2.7% of a sample with approximately 9,300 clones, around 86% of them seen once. Sequenced material: blood, taken from a patient who underwent chemoradiotherapy. All receptors come from a human donor with HPV-associated anogenital cancer.

This clone was observed a few times. The chain employs TRBV5-1 and TRBJ1-2; 7 bases align to TRBD1. The CDR3 contains 12 residues. The V gene end was trimmed by 5 bases and the J gene end by 4 bases; junction bases not matched to a gene: 2. Per germline, CDR1 SGHRS and CDR2 YFSETQ. The chain's CDR3 is CASSWDSYGYTF. The CDR3 region has the DNA TGCGCCAGCAGTTGGGACAGCTATGGCTACACCTTC.

The chain combines TRBV19 with TRBJ1-3; a possible D gene is TRBD1 (5 bases). V dropped 5 bases and J dropped 4 bases, with 18 bases sitting between them. CDR3 length: 16 residues. Germline-derived CDR1 and CDR2 are LNHDA and SQIVND (reference sequence). CDR3 protein: CASSAYRRVAGNTIYF. The CDR3 region has the DNA TGTGCCAGTAGTGCATACAGGAGGGTGGCCGGAAACACCATATATTTT.

The chain has TRBV5-8 and TRBJ1-4; TRBD1 is a possible D gene (5 bases). V was pared by 7 bases and J by 3 bases, with 19 bases between. The CDR3 has 16 amino acids. Germline V CDR1 and CDR2: SGHTS, YDEGEE. This CDR3 reads CASSRGRDSANEKLFF. CDR3 DNA sequence: TGTGCCAGCTCGAGGGGCAGGGACTCCGCTAATGAAAAACTGTTTTTT.

The rearrangement uses TRBV25-1 and TRBJ2-3; D is unresolved. This CDR3 has 15 residues. The germline V gene encodes CDR1 MGHDK and CDR2 SYGVNS. With 4 bases removed from V and 1 base from J, the gap between germline ends came to 12 bases. As DNA, the CDR3 is TGTGCCAGCAGTGTCAGCTTTAAACGCACAGATACGCAGTATTTT. Translating it yields CASSVSFKRTDTQYF.

The chain combines TRBV18 with TRBJ2-3; TRBD2 agrees at 11 bases. This CDR3 has 15 residues. The trim removed 3 bases at V and 3 bases at J, leaving 2 bases unmatched. Germline CDR1 and CDR2: KGHSH and LQKENI. The CDR3 reads CASSPLAGGTDTQYF. The CDR3 DNA reads as TGTGCCAGCTCACCTTTAGCGGGGGGGACAGATACGCAGTATTTT.

V and J are TRBV10-3 and TRBJ1-5, with no clear D. The V and J ends lost 2 bases and 2 bases respectively, with 7 bases between them. Germline values: CDR1 ENHRY, CDR2 SYGVKD. This CDR3 has 14 residues. The CDR3 is CAISENWGNQPQHF. CDR3 nucleotides: TGTGCCATCAGTGAGAACTGGGGCAATCAGCCCCAGCATTTT.

The chain combines TRBV19 with TRBJ1-1; D is unresolved. V gave up 7 bases and J gave up 4 bases, with 13 bases separating them. The CDR3 spans 13 residues. Germline CDR1 and CDR2: LNHDA and SQIVND (reference sequence). CDR3 DNA sequence: TGTGCCAGTAAGGATTCCGGCCGCACTGAAGCTTTCTTT. It yields the protein CASKDSGRTEAFF.

This clone was detected once. At the DNA level, this CDR3 is encoded by other sequences in the same sample as well. This sequence joins TRBV6-5 and TRBJ1-2; D gene unclear. V was pared by 5 bases and J by 6 bases, with 19 bases between. The germline gives CDR1 MNHEY, CDR2 SVGAGI. The CDR3 runs to 15 residues. CDR3 protein: CASSPIGWQGNGYTF. The CDR3 DNA reads TGTGCCAGCAGTCCCATCGGCTGGCAAGGAAATGGCTACACCTTC.

The J gene is TRBJ2-2, the V gene TRBV19; 11 nucleotides line up with TRBD1. The trim removed 5 bases at V and 7 bases at J, leaving 6 bases unmatched. This CDR3 contains 15 residues. Germline-derived CDR1 and CDR2 are LNHDA and SQIVND (reference sequence). CDR3 coding DNA: TGTGCCAGTAGTTCCAGGACAGGGGGCATCGGGGAGCTGTTTTTT. It yields the protein CASSSRTGGIGELFF.

This chain uses TRBV29-1 with TRBJ2-7, with D perhaps TRBD1 or TRBD2 (5 bases each). Per the germline V gene, CDR1 is SQVTM and CDR2 is ANQGSEA. The CDR3 has 14 residues. Deletions cut 4 bases from V and 5 bases from J, with 18 bases between. CDR3 in DNA: TGCAGCGTTGGGGACCGATCCTTAAGTGACGAGCAGTACTTC. Encoded protein: CSVGDRSLSDEQYF.

V gene TRBV28 combines with J gene TRBJ2-7, with D perhaps being TRBD1 or TRBD2 (5 bases each). CDR3 size: 13 residues. V lost 4 bases and J lost 7, with 14 bases in between. Germline CDR1 reads MDHEN; CDR2 reads SYDVKM. The DNA of the CDR3 is TGTGCCAGCAGTTCTGCCGTGTGGGGGGAGCAGTACTTC. This sequence encodes CASSSAVWGEQYF.

The chain links TRBV10-1 to TRBJ1-3, with D perhaps TRBD1 (5 bases). The V gene's germline CDR1 is WNHNN and CDR2 SYGVQD (reference sequence). The CDR3 runs to 18 residues. V was trimmed by 2 bases and J by 4 bases, leaving 21 bases between them. CDR3 DNA: TGCGCCAGCAGTGAGCCGTTCCATATCGACAGCGACGGAAACACCATATATTTT. Amino acids: CASSEPFHIDSDGNTIYF.

The rearrangement links TRBV7-8 to TRBJ2-7, with D tentatively TRBD2 (5 bases). CDR3 length: 15 residues. Trimming cost V 1 base and J 0 bases, with 10 bases left between them. Germline assignment: CDR1 SGHVS and CDR2 FQNEAQ. The CDR3: CASSLGTVSSYEQYF. As DNA, the CDR3 is TGTGCCAGCAGCTTAGGGACTGTAAGCTCCTACGAGCAGTACTTC.

The chain links TRBV5-1 to TRBJ2-1, with D possibly TRBD1 on 6 matching bases. Germline values: CDR1 SGHRS, CDR2 YFSETQ. The V gene lost 4 bases and the J gene lost 5 bases, with 13 bases spanning the gap. CDR3 length: 14 amino acids. The chain's CDR3 is CASSQTGTNNEQFF. In DNA form, the CDR3 reads TGCGCCAGCAGCCAAACAGGGACCAACAATGAGCAGTTCTTC. The full variable domain, its missing parts supplied by reference TRBV5-1 and TRBJ2-1, is KAGVTQTPRYLIKTRGQQVTLSCSPISGHRSVSWYQQTPGQGLQFLFEYFSETQRNKGNFPGRFSGRQFSNSRSEMNVSTLELGDSALYLCASSQTGTNNEQFFGPGTRLTVL.

This chain uses TRBV7-2 with TRBJ1-2; TRBD1 matches at 9 bases. The germline V gene has CDR1 SGHTA and CDR2 FQGNSA. The CDR3 extends over 16 amino acids. The J segment lost 4 bases and the V segment lost 6 bases, leaving 12 bases of the junction unmatched. CDR3 residues: CASSKPGQGTLYGYTF. DNA for the CDR3: TGTGCCAGCAGTAAGCCGGGACAGGGAACCCTCTATGGCTACACCTTC.

The V gene is TRBV5-1, the J gene TRBJ1-4; maybe TRBD1 (6 bases). V dropped 4 bases and J dropped 4 bases, with 11 bases sitting between them. Germline V gives CDR1 SGHRS, CDR2 YFSETQ. The CDR3 covers 14 residues. CDR3 sequence: CASSPTGLNEKLFF. In nucleotides, the CDR3 is TGCGCCAGCAGCCCTACAGGGCTTAATGAAAAACTGTTTTTT.

J is TRBJ1-5 and V is TRBV19; 7 bases are a match to TRBD1. The J segment lost 2 bases and the V segment lost 5 bases, leaving 9 bases of the junction unmatched. Germline V gene sequence: CDR1 LNHDA, CDR2 SQIVND (reference sequence). The length of the CDR3 is 16 residues. The CDR3 coding sequence is TGTGCCAGTAGTTCGAGACAGGGTCAAGGCAATCAGCCCCAGCATTTT. This encodes CASSSRQGQGNQPQHF.

This clone was recorded only once. The chain has TRBV11-2 and TRBJ1-1; possibly TRBD1 for D (6 bases). The CDR3 length is 11 residues. V shed 3 bases and J shed 10 bases, with 9 bases lying between them. CDR1 SGHAT and CDR2 FQNNGV come from the germline V gene. In DNA form, the CDR3 reads TGTGCCAGCAGCTTGGGGGCAGGAGCTTTCTTT. It is translated as CASSLGAGAFF. Filled out from reference TRBV11-2 and TRBJ1-1, the complete variable domain reads EAGVAQSPRYKIIEKRQSVAFWCNPISGHATLYWYQQILGQGPKLLIQFQNNGVVDDSQLPKDRFSAERLKGVDSTLKIQPAKLEDSAVYLCASSLGAGAFFGQGTRLTVV.

The V gene is TRBV6-6, the J gene TRBJ2-7; 8 nucleotides line up with TRBD1. The trim removed 4 bases at V and 4 bases at J, leaving 3 bases unmatched. Germline CDR1 and CDR2: MNHNY and SVGAGI (reference sequence). The CDR3 loop spans 13 amino acids. The CDR3 bases are TGTGCCAGCAGTTCGGACAGGGAATACGAGCAGTACTTC. Protein sequence: CASSSDREYEQYF.

CDR3 coding DNA: TGTGCCAGCAGGGGGGGAATGAACACTGAAGCTTTCTTT. Translating gives CASRGGMNTEAFF. The chain carries TRBV2 and TRBJ1-1; D possibly corresponds to TRBD1 (5 bases). The V end lost 6 bases, the J end lost 0 bases, and 8 bases lay between the germline ends. The length of the CDR3 is 13 residues. Germline CDR1 is SNHLY and CDR2 is FYNNEI.